The 24 T cell receptor beta chains below come from one sample, sequenced in a study of shared clonotypes between healthy human individuals. Generated by immunoSEQ multiplex PCR, the TCRdb table keeps only in-frame clones and is missing some. This sample has millions of clones, with approximately 94% found just once. The specimen sequenced was naive CD4+ T cells sorted from blood. Subset reported: CD45RA+ positively selected. These receptor sequences come from a man younger than 35 in good health.

CDR3 residues: CASSAGLAGGETQYF. In nucleotides, the CDR3 is TGTGCCAGTAGTGCCGGACTAGCGGGGGGTGAGACCCAGTACTTC. V and J are TRBV19 and TRBJ2-5; 14 nucleotides align to TRBD2. This CDR3 contains 15 residues. Germline V gives CDR1 LNHDA, CDR2 SQIVND (reference sequence). The J segment lost 5 bases and the V segment lost 5 bases, leaving 4 bases of the junction unmatched.

This sequence joins TRBV4-1 and TRBJ1-6; TRBD1 is a possible D gene (5 bases). There are 14 residues in the CDR3. Trimming removed 0 bases from V and 8 bases from J, with 8 bases in between. Germline V gives CDR1 MGHRA, CDR2 YSYEKL. The CDR3 loop is CASSQERGDSPLHF. In DNA form, the CDR3 reads TGCGCCAGCAGCCAAGAAAGGGGTGATTCACCCCTCCACTTT.

A remark on this clone: Other DNA sequences in the same sample also yield this CDR3. The chain employs TRBV5-1 and TRBJ2-1; 7 bases fit TRBD1. V lost 2 bases, J lost 4 bases, and 3 bases stayed unmatched. CDR1 and CDR2 from the germline V gene are SGHRS and YFSETQ. This CDR3 comprises 14 residues. The CDR3 sequence: CASSFGTAYNEQFF. The CDR3 DNA sequence: TGCGCCAGCAGCTTCGGGACAGCTTACAATGAGCAGTTCTTC.

The gene calls are TRBV30 and TRBJ1-4; D perhaps matches TRBD1 (5 bases). Germline CDR1 reads GTSNPN; CDR2 reads SVGIG (reference sequence). The germline V and J ends were trimmed by 0 bases and 4 bases, with 12 bases remaining between them. This CDR3 has 15 residues. The DNA of the CDR3 is TGTGCCTGGAGTGTACAGGCAGGGCGTAATGAAAAACTGTTTTTT. As protein: CAWSVQAGRNEKLFF.

This sequence joins TRBV28 and TRBJ2-1, with D hard to call. V lost 6 bases and J lost 4, with 7 bases in between. From germline, CDR1 is MDHEN and CDR2 SYDVKM. This CDR3 is built from 12 residues. CDR3 nucleotides: TGTGCCAGCAGCCTACAGTACAATGAGCAGTTCTTC. Translated, it gives CASSLQYNEQFF. Supplemented by reference TRBV28 and TRBJ2-1, the full variable domain reads DVKVTQSSRYLVKRTGEKVFLECVQDMDHENMFWYRQDPGLGLRLIYFSYDVKMKEKGDIPEGYSVSREKKERFSLILESASTNQTSMYLCASSLQYNEQFFGPGTRLTVL.

The rearrangement uses TRBV6-6 and TRBJ1-1, with no clear D. V was shortened by 4 bases and J by 8 bases, with 8 bases between the two germline ends. Germline lookup yields CDR1 MNHNY and CDR2 SVGAGI (reference sequence). The CDR3 length is 11 residues. DNA for the CDR3: TGTGCCAGCAGTTTTGGGATAGAAGCTTTCTTT. Translated: CASSFGIEAFF.

On this clone itself: The same CDR3 also results from other DNA sequences found in this sample. The gene calls are TRBV5-1 and TRBJ2-7; 7 nucleotides line up with TRBD1. The CDR3 totals 13 residues. CDR1 is SGHRS, CDR2 YFSETQ, per germline. Trimming took 4 bases from V and 3 from J; bases not matched to a gene: 4. The CDR3: CASSVRQGYEQYF. CDR3 coding DNA: TGCGCCAGCAGCGTCCGACAGGGCTACGAGCAGTACTTC.

This chain connects TRBV6-5 to TRBJ1-1; D possibly corresponds to TRBD1 (5 bases). This CDR3 is 14 amino acids long. CDR1 is MNHEY and CDR2 is SVGAGI in the germline V gene. V lost 2 bases to trimming and J lost 5 bases, with 12 bases between them. CDR3 residues: CASSYSWGGTEAFF. The DNA for the CDR3 is TGTGCCAGCAGTTACAGTTGGGGGGGAACTGAAGCTTTCTTT.

The chain carries TRBV27 and TRBJ1-5; 12 nucleotides match TRBD1. Looked up from germline, CDR1 is MNHEY and CDR2 is SMNVEV (reference sequence). With 5 bases clipped from V and 7 bases from J, the junction kept 15 bases outside the gene matches. This CDR3 has 18 amino acids. The chain's CDR3 is CASSLRPGTGGVGQPQHF. CDR3 sequence (DNA): TGTGCCAGCAGTCTGCGTCCCGGGACAGGGGGCGTAGGGCAGCCCCAGCATTTT.

Note on this clone: An end of the junction differs from the germline gene, which may be a read error. V and J are TRBV7-2 and TRBJ2-7, with a weak D call TRBD2 (5 bases). Germline values: CDR1 SGHTA, CDR2 FQGNSA. The CDR3 consists of 14 residues. The CDR3 region is CASRLGGLGYEQYF. In DNA, the CDR3 is TGTGCCAGCAGGTTAGGAGGACTCGGCTACGAGCAGTACTTC.

V gene TRBV6-5 combines with J gene TRBJ2-5, with TRBD1 identical over 7 bases. The CDR3 has 15 amino acids. CDR1 is MNHEY and CDR2 is SVGAGI in the germline V gene. The V and J ends lost 2 bases and 5 bases, in that order; junction bases with no gene match: 8. CDR3: CASSYLGQPLETQYF. CDR3 DNA: TGTGCCAGCAGTTACCTGGGACAGCCCTTGGAGACCCAGTACTTC.

This clone was counted once. V is TRBV19 and J is TRBJ2-7; possibly TRBD1 or TRBD2 for D (5 bases each). V lost 4 bases and J 3 bases, leaving 13 bases between the germline ends. The CDR3 length is 14 residues. Germline CDR1 LNHDA, CDR2 SQIVND (reference sequence). The CDR3, as DNA: TGTGCCAGTAGTAGGGGACGGGCAGGCTACGAGCAGTACTTC. Residues: CASSRGRAGYEQYF.

The chain employs TRBV5-6 and TRBJ1-2, with 10 bases aligning to TRBD1. The CDR3 spans 16 residues. V gave up 2 bases and J gave up 3 bases; unmatched junction bases: 7. Per the germline V gene, CDR1 is SGHDT and CDR2 is YYEEEE. DNA of the CDR3: TGTGCCAGCAGCTTCGACAGGGGGCATGCTGACTATGGCTACACCTTC. Residues: CASSFDRGHADYGYTF.

The V gene is TRBV27, the J gene TRBJ2-3; the match to TRBD2 covers 9 bases. CDR1 MNHEY and CDR2 SMNVEV come from the germline V gene (reference sequence). This CDR3 region has 20 residues. The V gene end was trimmed by 5 bases and the J gene end by 0 bases; junction bases not matched to a gene: 18. The CDR3: CASSPRHPLLAGVSTDTQYF. For the CDR3, the DNA is TGTGCCAGCAGTCCCCGACACCCGCTTTTAGCGGGAGTTAGCACAGATACGCAGTATTTT.

The chain is built from TRBV2 and TRBJ1-3; D is perhaps TRBD1 (6 bases). The CDR3 is 14 residues long. V lost 3 bases and J 4 bases, leaving 10 bases between the germline ends. Germline V gene data show CDR1 as SNHLY and CDR2 as FYNNEI. CDR3 amino acids: CASSEGASGNTIYF. Written as DNA, the CDR3 is TGTGCCAGCAGTGAGGGGGCGTCGGGAAACACCATATATTTT.

This clone was counted a few times. This rearrangement joins TRBV28 to TRBJ1-5, with D unclear. The CDR3 totals 13 residues. Germline loops: CDR1 MDHEN, CDR2 SYDVKM. Trimming shortened V by 6 bases and J by 11 bases, and 17 bases separated the two germline ends. This chain's CDR3 is CASSLVFGLAQHF. The CDR3 region has the DNA TGTGCCAGCAGCCTGGTTTTTGGTCTGGCCCAGCATTTT. The whole variable domain, filled in from reference TRBV28 and TRBJ1-5, reads DVKVTQSSRYLVKRTGEKVFLECVQDMDHENMFWYRQDPGLGLRLIYFSYDVKMKEKGDIPEGYSVSREKKERFSLILESASTNQTSMYLCASSLVFGLAQHFGDGTRLSIL.

V usage is TRBV2 and J usage is TRBJ2-3; weak D call: TRBD2 (6 bases). Trimming removed 4 bases at V and 0 bases at J, with 11 bases between. Germline V gene sequence: CDR1 SNHLY, CDR2 FYNNEI. The CDR3 is made up of 15 amino acids. The CDR3, as DNA: TGTGCCAGCAGTGCCGTAGGAGGGAGCACAGATACGCAGTATTTT. Amino acid sequence: CASSAVGGSTDTQYF.

The gene calls are TRBV2 and TRBJ2-3; 8 bases match TRBD2. V trimming: 8 bases; J trimming: 0 bases; junction bases outside the gene matches: 10. Germline V gives CDR1 SNHLY, CDR2 FYNNEI. This CDR3 region has 16 residues. This CDR3 is CASQPTSGSSTDTQYF. The CDR3 DNA reads TGTGCCAGCCAGCCTACTAGCGGATCTAGCACAGATACGCAGTATTTT.

This clone was recorded once. The CDR3 spells CASSLGLAFDEQYF. The CDR3 region has the DNA TGTGCCAGCAGCTTGGGACTAGCGTTTGACGAGCAGTACTTC. The gene calls are TRBV5-4 and TRBJ2-7; 8 nucleotides agree with TRBD2. The junction had 4 bases not matched to a gene; V was cut back by 0 bases and J by 5 bases. The CDR3 covers 14 residues. Per the germline V gene, CDR1 is SGHNT and CDR2 is YYREEE (reference sequence).

For this clone: One end of the junction varies from germline; a read error may be responsible. The chain links TRBV7-7 to TRBJ2-1, with D possibly matching TRBD1 (5 bases). In germline, CDR1 is SSHAT, CDR2 FNYEAQ (reference sequence). The CDR3 spans 15 residues. CDR3 nucleotides: TGTGCTAGCAGCTTAGGGGTAGGGTTATACAATGAGCAGTTCTTC. Amino acid sequence: CASSLGVGLYNEQFF.

This chain links TRBV6-5 with TRBJ1-2; D is ambiguous. This CDR3 has 14 residues. The V gene lost 8 bases and the J gene lost 4 bases, with 17 bases spanning the gap. The germline V gene encodes CDR1 MNHEY and CDR2 SVGAGI. As DNA, the CDR3 is TGTGCCAGCCAAGACGGGCCCGGTTCCTATGGCTACACCTTC. Its protein is CASQDGPGSYGYTF.

The J gene is TRBJ1-5, the V gene TRBV5-1; D is unresolved. The CDR3 length is 14 residues. The germline V gene encodes CDR1 SGHRS and CDR2 YFSETQ. V was cut by 4 bases and J by 4 bases, with 12 bases left in between. The chain's CDR3 is CASSPSGMNQPQHF. DNA for the CDR3: TGCGCCAGCAGCCCCAGTGGAATGAATCAGCCCCAGCATTTT. Full variable domain (rest looked up from reference TRBV5-1 and TRBJ1-5): KAGVTQTPRYLIKTRGQQVTLSCSPISGHRSVSWYQQTPGQGLQFLFEYFSETQRNKGNFPGRFSGRQFSNSRSEMNVSTLELGDSALYLCASSPSGMNQPQHFGDGTRLSIL.

The chain joins TRBV21-1 to TRBJ1-6. TRBV21-1 is assigned pseudogene status. The CDR3 has 14 amino acids. CDR3 nucleotides: TGTGCCAGCAGCAAAGTCAGCGGGAATTCACCCCTCCACTTT. This translates into CASSKVSGNSPLHF.

The chain uses TRBV4-1 and TRBJ1-3; the D is unclear. The CDR3 has 14 amino acids. The V gene's germline CDR1 is MGHRA and CDR2 YSYEKL. Trimming pared 1 base from V and 4 bases from J, leaving 8 bases between. CDR3 residues: CASSQGRGGNTIYF. CDR3 DNA sequence: TGCGCCAGCAGCCAAGGACGAGGGGGAAACACCATATATTTT.